The T cell receptor (beta chain) under discussion was sequenced for a study of OX40 agonist ivuxolimab in advanced cancers. Study overall: Participants averaged approximately 60 years of age (range roughly 23 to 79) and were around 80% male.

The germline V gene encodes CDR1 SNHLY and CDR2 FYNNEI. The J segment lost 4 bases and the V segment lost 3 bases, leaving 8 bases of the junction unmatched. The CDR3 spans 15 residues. As regards this clone: Its antigen is currently unknown.

Whole-study results and caveats: Blood T cells, both CD4+ and CD8+, expanded clonally by week 6 at 0.1 to 3.0 mg/kg.

Method: immunoSEQ multiplex PCR; TCRdb's copy keeps in-frame clones and lacks some. Of about 61,000 clones listed, about 86% were seen once; the top ten hold roughly 1.3%. Sequencing was performed on CD4+ or CD8+ T cells sorted from blood, taken in a trial of the OX40 agonist ivuxolimab. The genes are TRBV2 and TRBJ1-2, with 7 bases fitting TRBD1. The sequence was obtained from an adult with an advanced solid tumor such as melanoma, head and neck, liver or kidney cancer. The CDR3 DNA is TGTGCCAGCAGTGACGACAGGGTTTCCTCCTATGGCTACACCTTC. It is translated as CASSDDRVSSYGYTF.